The source of this T cell receptor beta chain is a study of response to subunit inactivated influenza vaccine. From germline, CDR1 is SNHLY and CDR2 FYNNEI. The CDR3 is 14 amino acids. V was clipped by 9 bases and J by 2 bases, with 13 bases between them. TCRdb re-called the RT-PCR reads with MiXCR, one entry per CDR3 protein. The repertoire holds hundreds of thousands of distinct CDR3 sequences, with approximately 10% as singletons. This clonotype was observed a few times. These data also featured in a second study, about T cells expressing NK-cell markers. That study adds: Production of TCR beta cDNA relied on 5'RACE template switching with UMIs.

Specimen: PBMCs from blood, collected on the day of vaccination. The chain links TRBV2 to TRBJ2-2, with a possible D match to TRBD2 (5 bases). The TCR sequence derives from a man aged 50 to 59 who received an inactivated influenza vaccine. Here the CDR3 DNA reads TGTGCCAGTCTTGGACTGGTTAACACCGGGGAGCTGTTTTTT. Translated, it gives CASLGLVNTGELFF. Supplemented by reference TRBV2 and TRBJ2-2, the full variable domain reads EPEVTQTPSHQVTQMGQEVILRCVPISNHLYFYWYRQILGQKVEFLVSFYNNEISEKSEIFDDQFSVERPDGSNFTLKIRSTKLEDSAMYFCASLGLVNTGELFFGEGSRLTVL.